The rows below give T cell receptor beta chains drawn from one sample of a study of shared clonotypes between healthy human individuals. Using immunoSEQ multiplex PCR, the repertoire was profiled, and TCRdb retains in-frame clones only, with some absent. The sample contains around 2.3 million clones, approximately 94% of which appear only once. The sequencing sample was made of naive CD4+ T cells sorted from blood. The receptors were sampled from a young man in good health. CDR3s include the opening cysteine and the closing phenylalanine or tryptophan. The order of the fields is D gene, clone size, V gene, J gene, CDR3 DNA, CDR3 protein. D genes are given only for firm matches. Not all rows give a size; the values are once, few, many and, for expanded clones, a class.

>NA|NA|TRBV6-5|TRBJ2-1
TGTGCCAGCAGTTACCTTTCGCAAGGGATCTACAATGAGCAGTTCTTC
CASSYLSQGIYNEQFF
>NA|NA|TRBV5-1|TRBJ2-3
TGCGCCAGCAGTACAAGGGGCCCTGGAAGCACAGATACGCAGTATTTT
CASSTRGPGSTDTQYF
>TRBD1|NA|TRBV4-3|TRBJ2-3
TGCGCCAGCAGCCAATACACAGGGGGCCGCTCAGATACGCAGTATTTT
CASSQYTGGRSDTQYF
>NA|NA|TRBV30|TRBJ2-1
TGTGCCTCTTCGGGGAGCGGTTCCTACAATGAGCAGTTCTTC
CASSGSGSYNEQFF
>NA|NA|TRBV19|TRBJ2-1
TGTGCCAGTAGTATAGGGGGACGGGTTAGCTCCTACAATGAGCAGTTCTTC
CASSIGGRVSSYNEQFF
>TRBD1|NA|TRBV7-3|TRBJ2-7
TGTGCCAGCAGCGCCCAGACAGGGGGGTACGAGCAGTACTTC
CASSAQTGGYEQYF
>TRBD1|NA|TRBV9|TRBJ2-3
TGTGCCAGCAGCATCGGGACAGGGGATCTCCGAAACGCAGATACGCAGTATTTT
CASSIGTGDLRNADTQYF
>TRBD1|NA|TRBV30|TRBJ1-5
TGTGCCGCCGGACAGGGGATTGATCAGCCCCAGCATTTT
CAAGQGIDQPQHF
>NA|NA|TRBV6-1|TRBJ2-3
TGTGCCAGCAGTGAAGCCAGATTCACAGATACGCAGTATTTT
CASSEARFTDTQYF
>NA|NA|TRBV30|TRBJ1-5
TGTGCCTGGAGTGATGATAGCAATCAGCCCCAGCATTTT
CAWSDDSNQPQHF
>TRBD2|NA|TRBV5-4|TRBJ2-5
TGTGCCAGCAGCCGGTCGACTAGCGGGGGGGCCCAAGAGACCCAGTACTTC
CASSRSTSGGAQETQYF
>NA|NA|TRBV6-6|TRBJ2-5
TGTGCCAGCAGTACGGACGATAGGGTTCAAGAGACCCAGTACTTC
CASSTDDRVQETQYF
>TRBD2|NA|TRBV5-1|TRBJ2-7
TGCGCCAGCACCAAAGAGTCCGGGACTAGCGGGGGGGAGCAGTACTTC
CASTKESGTSGGEQYF
>NA|NA|TRBV6-1|TRBJ2-7
TGTGCCAGCAGTCAACAGTGGAGCTCCTACGAGCAGTACTTC
CASSQQWSSYEQYF
>TRBD1|NA|TRBV30|TRBJ2-7
TGTGCCTGGAACCGGGACAGCACCTACGAGCAGTACTTC
CAWNRDSTYEQYF
>TRBD2|NA|TRBV30|TRBJ2-3
TGTGCCTGGAGTCTTCCAGCGGGAGGGCTTAATACGCAGTATTTT
CAWSLPAGGLNTQYF
>NA|NA|TRBV10-3|TRBJ1-6
TGTGCCATGAAGGACAGTTTAGATTCACCCCTCCACTTT
CAMKDSLDSPLHF
>TRBD2|NA|TRBV9|TRBJ2-1
TGTGCCAGCAGCGTACGTCCTAGCGGGACGTACAATGAGCAGTTCTTC
CASSVRPSGTYNEQFF
>NA|NA|TRBV18|TRBJ2-2
TGTGCCAGCTCACCGGGAGGAACCGGGGAGCTGTTTTTT
CASSPGGTGELFF
>TRBD1|NA|TRBV4-1|TRBJ1-2
TGCGCCAGCAGCCAAGATACCGGGACAGCCAACTATGGCTACACCTTC
CASSQDTGTANYGYTF
>NA|NA|TRBV6-4|TRBJ1-6
TGTGCCAGCAGTACAGTAGTTAATTCACCCCTCCACTTT
CASSTVVNSPLHF
>NA|NA|TRBV10-1|TRBJ2-1
TGCGCCAGCAGTGAGTCTGCCTCCTACAATGAGCAGTTCTTC
CASSESASYNEQFF
>NA|NA|TRBV7-2|TRBJ1-1
TGTGCCAGCAGCTTAGTAGGGACGATGAACACTGAAGCTTTCTTT
CASSLVGTMNTEAFF
>NA|NA|TRBV10-3|TRBJ2-3
TGTGCCATCAGTGTGGCGTTGGGCACAGATACGCAGTATTTT
CAISVALGTDTQYF
>NA|NA|TRBV9|TRBJ2-7
TGTGCCAGCAGCCCCCGGGCCCCGACCTGGGAGCAGTACTTC
CASSPRAPTWEQYF
>TRBD1|NA|TRBV29-1|TRBJ2-7
TGCAGCGTTGGCATAGGGACAGGGGCCTCCTACGAGCAGTACTTC
CSVGIGTGASYEQYF
>NA|NA|TRBV5-5|TRBJ2-7
TGTGCCAGCAGCTTGGATATAGGGCAGGAGAGAATCGAGCAGTACTTC
CASSLDIGQERIEQYF
>NA|NA|TRBV10-3|TRBJ1-2
TGTGCCATCAGTGAGTGGGCAGACAACTATGGCTACACCTTC
CAISEWADNYGYTF
>NA|NA|TRBV7-9|TRBJ1-4
TGTGCCAGCAGCTCGCAAAGATATGAAAAACTGTTTTTT
CASSSQRYEKLFF
>TRBD1|NA|TRBV5-6|TRBJ1-2
TGTGCCAGCAGCCCCAGGGGGCGGAACTATGGCTACACCTTC
CASSPRGRNYGYTF
>NA|NA|TRBV18|TRBJ1-2
TGTGCCAGCTCACCGGAACAGACGGGCGTAGTGAGAACCTTC
CASSPEQTGVVRTF
>NA|NA|TRBV10-1|TRBJ2-5
TGCGCCAGCAGTGACAGACTTAGGGAGACCCAGTACTTC
CASSDRLRETQYF
>NA|once|TRBV7-2|TRBJ2-7
TGTGCCAGCAGCTTAGCCAGGGCAGGGGAGCAGTACTTC
CASSLARAGEQYF
>TRBD2|once|TRBV19|TRBJ2-7
TGTGCCAGTAGTATAGCGGGGGGACTAGCGGGATTGGAGCAGTACTTC
CASSIAGGLAGLEQYF
>TRBD1|NA|TRBV10-3|TRBJ1-3
TGTGCCATCAGCGGGACAGACTCTGGAAACACCATATATTTT
CAISGTDSGNTIYF
>NA|NA|TRBV30|TRBJ1-1
TGTGCCTGGAGTGTAGGCCAGGGGAACACTGAAGCTTTCTTT
CAWSVGQGNTEAFF
>NA|once|TRBV9|TRBJ1-5
TGTGCCAGCAGCGTAGCTTCGGGTGGTGGGCCCCAGCATTTT
CASSVASGGGPQHF
>TRBD1|NA|TRBV5-1|TRBJ2-7
TGCGCCAGCAGCCTGTGGGGACAGGGTAGCGACGAGCAGTACTTC
CASSLWGQGSDEQYF
>NA|NA|TRBV7-2|TRBJ2-1
TGTGCCAGCAGCTTAGACGGGGGAAAGGGGAATGAGCAGTTCTTC
CASSLDGGKGNEQFF
>TRBD2|once|TRBV5-4|TRBJ2-1
TGTGCCAGCACCAGAGCGGGGAGGGCGGGGTATGAGCAGTTCTTC
CASTRAGRAGYEQFF
>TRBD1|NA|TRBV19|TRBJ2-2
TGTGCCAGTAGTACGGGACAGGTCGGGGAGCTGTTTTTT
CASSTGQVGELFF
>NA|NA|TRBV7-9|TRBJ2-7
TGTGCCAGCAGCTTAGATGTGACAGGTGCCTACGAGCAGTACTTC
CASSLDVTGAYEQYF
>NA|NA|TRBV7-2|TRBJ2-7
TGTGCCAGCAGCTTAGCATCGGGGAACTACGAGCAGTACTTC
CASSLASGNYEQYF
>NA|NA|TRBV20-1|TRBJ2-5
TGCAGTGCCAACGGTGGAGAGACCCAGTACTTC
CSANGGETQYF
>TRBD1|NA|TRBV18|TRBJ1-2
TGTGCCAGCTCACCATCACGACAGGGGGCCTATGGCTACACCTTC
CASSPSRQGAYGYTF
>NA|once|TRBV6-5|TRBJ1-1
TGTGCCAGCAGTTCGATCTACACTGAAGCTTTCTTT
CASSSIYTEAFF
>NA|NA|TRBV27|TRBJ1-5
TGTGCCAGCAGTCTCTACCCGCGACCGATGACAGCTAGCAATCAGCCCCAGCATTTT
CASSLYPRPMTASNQPQHF
>TRBD2|NA|TRBV7-8|TRBJ2-3
TGTGCCAGCAGCTTAGCAGGACTAGCGGGAGTTGTTACGCAGTATTTT
CASSLAGLAGVVTQYF
>NA|NA|TRBV7-9|TRBJ2-3
TGTGCCAGCAGTTTTGCCGGGACGATAGGCGGGAATACGCAGTATTTT
CASSFAGTIGGNTQYF
>TRBD1|NA|TRBV4-1|TRBJ1-5
TGCGCCAGCAGCCAGGTCGGACAGGGTGGTCAGCCCCAGCATTTT
CASSQVGQGGQPQHF
>NA|NA|TRBV28|TRBJ1-4
TGTGCCAGCAGTGGCCTATCGCAGGGCGGTGAAAAACTGTTTTTT
CASSGLSQGGEKLFF